The TCR beta chain under discussion was sequenced for a study of blood T cell repertoires in COVID-19. For the study at large: The cDNA or gDNA used as material had been derived from T cells, B-cell-depleted T cells, or PBMCs.

Per the authors' pipeline: Cell counts per sample came from amplifying reference gene primers. Generated by immunoSEQ multiplex PCR, the TCRdb table keeps only in-frame clones and is missing some. V and J calls and clone size follow that table, whereas D and trimming were derived from the DNA. The sample includes about 130,000 clones, around 83% of them seen just once. The TCR originated in a woman of 80 years or more with acute or convalescent COVID-19. Sequencing was done on a sample of peripheral blood.

CDR3 amino acids: CASSQGATASYEQYF. The CDR3, as DNA: TGCGCCAGCAGCCAAGGGGCGACGGCCTCCTACGAGCAGTACTTC. V usage is TRBV4-1 and J usage is TRBJ2-7; D is uncertain. There are 15 residues in the CDR3. CDR1 is MGHRA and CDR2 is YSYEKL in the germline V gene. V was cut by 1 base and J by 0 bases, with 10 bases left in between.